These 16 T cell receptor beta chains came from one sample sequenced in a study of T cell repertoires in cytomegalovirus infection. A single record per CDR3 protein comes from TCRdb applying MiXCR to the reads. The data show about 330,000 distinct CDR3 sequences, roughly a third seen once. The antigens for these receptors are not known. The source was cultured PBMCs, collected from culture after CMV antigen stimulation. The source is a human donor in good health (CMV status not recorded). Some clones in this sample may be carry-over from other donors' samples.

This rearrangement joins TRBV7-3 to TRBJ2-7, with D possibly being TRBD1 or TRBD2 (5 bases each). Germline V gene sequence: CDR1 SGHTA, CDR2 FQGTGA. Trimming left V 2 bases short and J 3 bases short, with 11 bases between. There are 14 residues in the CDR3. The CDR3 coding sequence is TGTGCCAGCAGCTTAGGGACGGAAGGCTACGAGCAGTACTTC. Protein product: CASSLGTEGYEQYF. The whole variable domain, remainder taken from reference TRBV7-3 and TRBJ2-7, is GAGVSQTPSNKVTEKGKYVELRCDPISGHTALYWYRQSLGQGPEFLIYFQGTGAADDSGLPNDRFFAVRPEGSVSTLKIQRTERGDSAVYLCASSLGTEGYEQYFGPGTRLTVT.

This clonotype showed up just a few times. V is TRBV30 and J is TRBJ2-1; TRBD2 agrees at 9 bases. Germline V gives CDR1 GTSNPN, CDR2 SVGIG (reference sequence). V was pared by 3 bases and J by 2 bases, with 5 bases of the junction left unmatched. The CDR3 is 15 amino acids. CDR3 region: CAWRGSGSPYNEQFF. The CDR3 DNA follows: TGTGCCTGGAGGGGTAGCGGGAGCCCCTACAATGAGCAGTTCTTC.

The chain couples TRBV6-2 or TRBV6-3 to TRBJ2-5; D is perhaps TRBD2 (5 bases). Trimming took off 0 bases at V and 4 bases at J, with 9 bases between the two ends. This CDR3 spans 14 amino acids. Germline values: CDR1 MNHEY, CDR2 SVGEGT. The CDR3 reads CASSYSGSRETQYF. In DNA form, the CDR3 reads TGTGCCAGCAGTTACTCGGGGAGTAGAGAGACCCAGTACTTC.

The rearrangement uses TRBV7-9 and TRBJ2-5, with D uncertain. V lost 0 bases and J lost 4, with 12 bases in between. There are 15 residues in the CDR3. The germline gives CDR1 SEHNR, CDR2 FQNEAQ (reference sequence). The CDR3 is CASSLADGLGETQYF. The CDR3 DNA is TGTGCCAGCAGCTTAGCGGACGGCCTCGGAGAGACCCAGTACTTC.

V gene TRBV12-3 or TRBV12-4 combines with J gene TRBJ2-7; 8 bases map to TRBD2. J was trimmed by 1 base and V by 6 bases; bases with no gene match: 2. The CDR3 length is 13 residues. CDR3 sequence reads: CASRASGSYEQYV. The CDR3 coding sequence is TGTGCCAGCAGGGCTAGCGGGTCCTACGAGCAGTACGTC.

A remark on this clonotype: Given a much more abundant clone one base away, this may be a read error. The chain is built from TRBV7-2 and TRBJ2-5; no definite D call. The CDR3 runs 14 residues. The ends were cut back, 1 base at V and 4 bases at J, with 10 bases in the middle. CDR1 and CDR2 from the germline V gene are SGHTA and FQGNSA. The CDR3 region has the DNA TGTGCCAGCAGCTTAGTTCGGTGGACAGAGACCCAGTACTTC. As protein: CASSLVRWTETQYF.

This clonotype has a handful of counts. The J gene is TRBJ2-7, the V gene TRBV19; 8 nucleotides line up with TRBD1. Germline CDR1 and CDR2: LNHDA and SQIVND (reference sequence). The CDR3 is made up of 16 amino acids. Unmatched junction bases numbered 15, after V lost 7 bases and J lost 4 bases. The CDR3 nucleotides read TGTGCCAGTAAGGGGGAACGACGGACAGGGACTTACGAGCAGTACTTC. The encoded protein is CASKGERRTGTYEQYF.

This clonotype occurred a few times. The chain has TRBV7-2 and TRBJ1-1; D call uncertain. Deletions cut 5 bases from V and 5 bases from J, with 12 bases between. Germline V lookup: CDR1 SGHTA, CDR2 FQGNSA. This CDR3 is built from 13 residues. CDR3 region: CASSAGIGTEAFF. As DNA, the CDR3 is TGTGCCAGCAGCGCGGGGATAGGGACTGAAGCTTTCTTT.

The gene calls are TRBV20-1 and TRBJ2-1; a possible D gene is TRBD1 (5 bases). The germline V and J ends were trimmed by 6 bases and 2 bases, with 14 bases remaining between them. This CDR3 has 14 amino acids. Germline V lookup: CDR1 DFQATT, CDR2 SNEGSKA (reference sequence). The CDR3 DNA follows: TGCAGTGCCCTAGGGGCTACAGCCTACAATGAGCAGTTCTTC. Translation gives CSALGATAYNEQFF.

This clonotype was observed a few times. The genes are TRBV4-2 and TRBJ2-1; D unclear. The V end was cut by 5 bases, the J end by 6 bases, with 17 bases between. CDR3 length: 15 residues. Germline CDR1 LGHNA, CDR2 YNFKEQ. CDR3 region: CASSISPSDSNEQFF. Here the CDR3 DNA reads TGTGCCAGCAGCATCAGCCCCAGTGATTCCAATGAGCAGTTCTTC.

This clonotype is a singleton in its sample. The rearrangement uses TRBV29-1 and TRBJ2-1; 9 bases agree with TRBD2. The CDR3 extends over 12 amino acids. With 6 bases clipped from V and 4 bases from J, the junction kept 1 base outside the gene matches. The germline V gene encodes CDR1 SQVTM and CDR2 ANQGSEA. CDR3 sequence: CSVTSGYNEQFF. CDR3 nucleotide sequence: TGCAGCGTCACTAGCGGGTACAATGAGCAGTTCTTC.

This clonotype was observed many times. The V gene is TRBV7-2, the J gene TRBJ2-1, with a weak D call TRBD1 (6 bases). The germline gives CDR1 SGHTA, CDR2 FQGNSA. Between the trimmed V and J ends, which lost 4 bases and 9 bases, there was a span of 13 bases. The CDR3 loop spans 13 amino acids. The DNA of the CDR3 is TGTGCCAGCAGCTCTACAGGGTCTGGTGAGCAGTTCTTC. It specifies CASSSTGSGEQFF.

This clonotype was picked up a small number of times. V gene TRBV7-6 combines with J gene TRBJ2-2; D perhaps matches TRBD2 (5 bases). The CDR3 length is 15 residues. V was trimmed by 5 bases and J by 0 bases, leaving 10 bases between them. The germline V gene encodes CDR1 SGHVS and CDR2 FNYEAQ. This CDR3 is CASSPGVANTGELFF. In nucleotides, the CDR3 is TGTGCCAGCAGCCCCGGGGTCGCGAACACCGGGGAGCTGTTTTTT.

This clonotype has ten or more counts. The rearrangement uses TRBV7-2 and TRBJ2-3; D not certain. The CDR3 spans 13 residues. V was clipped by 5 bases and J by 6 bases, with 12 bases between them. The V gene's germline CDR1 is SGHTA and CDR2 FQGNSA. CDR3 amino acids: CASSPAVWDTQYF. CDR3 bases: TGTGCCAGCAGCCCCGCCGTTTGGGATACGCAGTATTTT.

This chain joins TRBV27 and TRBJ2-3; D uncertain. The CDR3 consists of 14 residues. Germline lookup yields CDR1 MNHEY and CDR2 SMNVEV (reference sequence). Trimming removed 2 bases from V and 1 base from J, with 7 bases in between. CDR3 DNA sequence: TGTGCCAGCAGTTTAATCAGCGGCACAGATACGCAGTATTTT. This translates into CASSLISGTDTQYF.

This clonotype has a single count. CDR3 sequence (DNA): TGTGCCAGCAGCCAGTTACTAAATGAGCAGTTCTTC. It codes for CASSQLLNEQFF. The V gene is TRBV3-1, the J gene TRBJ2-1; D ambiguous. The CDR3 sequence is 12 residues long. V was trimmed by 3 bases and J by 7 bases, leaving 7 bases between them. From germline, CDR1 is LGHDT and CDR2 YNNKEL (reference sequence).